These 8 T cell receptor beta chains share one sample of origin, sequenced in a study of cytomegalovirus exposure and HLA in healthy donors. Generated by immunoSEQ multiplex PCR, the TCRdb table keeps only in-frame clones and is missing some. Of tens of thousands of clones in the sample, about 91% were seen once. The sequencing sample was made of PBMCs. These receptors were obtained from a man younger than 35 in good health and CMV-seropositive.

The chain uses TRBV6-5 and TRBJ2-1; 14 positions match TRBD2. V lost 6 bases and J lost 10; bases outside the gene matches: 5. The CDR3 is 14 residues long. Per germline, CDR1 MNHEY and CDR2 SVGAGI. DNA for the CDR3: TGTGCCAGCAGACCGGGACTAGCGGGAGACGAGCAGTTCTTC. As protein: CASRPGLAGDEQFF.

The chain employs TRBV27 and TRBJ1-5; no firm D call. The CDR3 spans 16 residues. Germline V gives CDR1 MNHEY, CDR2 SMNVEV (reference sequence). V was clipped by 5 bases and J by 2 bases, with 16 bases between them. The CDR3 coding sequence is TGTGCCAGCAGTCCCTGGAGGACGGCGGGCAATCAGCCCCAGCATTTT. Its translation is CASSPWRTAGNQPQHF.

Turning to this clone: At the DNA level, this CDR3 is encoded by other sequences in the same sample as well. J is TRBJ2-7 and V is TRBV10-3; a possible D gene is TRBD1 (5 bases). V was clipped by 6 bases and J by 3 bases, with 12 bases between them. The CDR3 consists of 13 residues. CDR1 ENHRY and CDR2 SYGVKD come from the germline V gene. CDR3 sequence (DNA): TGTGCCATCAGGGGTACCGACAGCTACGAGCAGTACTTC. As protein: CAIRGTDSYEQYF.

V gene TRBV15 combines with J gene TRBJ2-3; 7 bases are a match to TRBD1. Germline CDR1 and CDR2: LNHNV and YYDKDF (reference sequence). Trimming took 1 base from V and 4 from J; bases not matched to a gene: 5. The CDR3 contains 15 residues. This CDR3 is CATSRGQGESDTQYF. In DNA form, the CDR3 reads TGTGCCACCAGCAGAGGACAGGGAGAGTCAGATACGCAGTATTTT.

This CDR3 reads CSARNSGSREQFF. CDR3 nucleotides: TGCAGCGCCCGGAATAGCGGGAGTCGAGAGCAGTTCTTC. The chain combines TRBV29-1 with TRBJ2-1, with TRBD2 matching 9 bases. CDR3 length equals 13 residues. In germline, CDR1 is SQVTM, CDR2 ANQGSEA. The ends lost 7 bases at V and 10 bases at J; junction bases unmatched: 11.

The rearrangement links TRBV23-1 to TRBJ1-2; 9 positions agree with TRBD1. TRBV23-1 is an ORF; its function is uncertain. The CDR3 is 16 amino acids. V lost 3 bases and J lost 7; bases outside the gene matches: 12. CDR3: CASSQSSGQGTAGYTF. CDR3 sequence (DNA): TGCGCCAGCAGTCAGTCCTCCGGACAGGGGACCGCTGGCTACACCTTC.

This clone appeared a single time. As DNA, the CDR3 is TGCAGCGTTTCTGGCAGTAGCAATCAGCCCCAGCATTTT. Translation: CSVSGSSNQPQHF. The J gene is TRBJ1-5, the V gene TRBV29-1; no clear D gene. V lost 5 bases to trimming and J lost 0 bases, with 8 bases between them. The CDR3 covers 13 residues. Germline CDR1 and CDR2: SQVTM and ANQGSEA.

This clone has a single count. The V and J genes are TRBV21-1 and TRBJ2-5; the table's D call of TRBD1 was not tested on the DNA. TRBV21-1 is a documented pseudogene. CDR3 length equals 14 residues. CDR3 protein: CASSYRGLGETQYF. The CDR3 DNA reads TGTGCCAGCAGCTACAGGGGTTTGGGGGAGACCCAGTACTTC.